One and the same sample provided the 26 T cell receptor beta chains below, sequenced in a study of vaccination and CD4 T cells after COVID-19. These receptors lack a known antigen. As for treatment: roughly 11-day PBMC culture with coronavirus spike peptide pools or control peptides (ViraFEST assay). Researchers used the Oncomine TCR Beta short-read assay to sequence DNA from cultured CD4+ T cells. A single record per CDR3 protein comes from TCRdb applying MiXCR to the PCR reads. The repertoire consists of approximately 3,700 distinct CDR3 sequences, with about a fifth occurring once and the leading ten covering 21%. Specimen: CD4+ T cells from blood, cultured in vitro. The receptors were sampled from a human donor who had recovered from COVID-19.

The chain has TRBV12-3 or TRBV12-4 and TRBJ2-3, with D unclear. V dropped 5 bases and J dropped 11 bases, with 14 bases sitting between them. This CDR3 comprises 12 residues. The DNA of the CDR3 is TGTGCCAGCAGTACTGCCACGTTCAGGCAGTATTTT. Translation gives CASSTATFRQYF.

The chain employs TRBV2 and TRBJ1-5, with 9 positions matching TRBD1. The CDR3 spans 13 residues. V was clipped by 8 bases and J by 7 bases; unmatched bases: 6. Germline CDR1 is SNHLY and CDR2 is FYNNEI. The CDR3 DNA sequence: TGTGCCAGCTCCCGGGACAGGGACCAGCCCCAGCATTTT. Residues: CASSRDRDQPQHF. Full variable domain (remainder filled in from reference TRBV2 and TRBJ1-5): EPEVTQTPSHQVTQMGQEVILRCVPISNHLYFYWYRQILGQKVEFLVSFYNNEISEKSEIFDDQFSVERPDGSNFTLKIRSTKLEDSAMYFCASSRDRDQPQHFGDGTRLSIL.

This clonotype has a handful of counts. The chain uses TRBV12-3 or TRBV12-4 and TRBJ1-1, with TRBD1 identical over 12 bases. V trimming: 5 bases; J trimming: 0 bases; junction bases outside the gene matches: 10. The CDR3 loop spans 18 amino acids. Here the CDR3 DNA reads TGTGCCAGCAGTCAATCCGGGACAGGGGGCCCTATGAACACTGAAGCTTTCTTT. Translated, it gives CASSQSGTGGPMNTEAFF.

Relative to its sample, this clonotype is large. The gene calls are TRBV7-2 and TRBJ1-5, with D uncertain. Trimming took 8 bases from V and 2 from J, leaving 10 bases between them. Germline-derived CDR1 and CDR2 are SGHTA and FQGNSA. The CDR3 is made up of 13 amino acids. CDR3 in amino acids: CASAMSGNQPQHF. The CDR3 DNA follows: TGTGCCAGCGCCATGAGTGGCAATCAGCCCCAGCATTTT.

The V and J genes are TRBV30 and TRBJ2-3; D might be TRBD1 or TRBD2, each matching 5 bases. V dropped 4 bases and J dropped 2 bases, with 10 bases sitting between them. This CDR3 spans 13 amino acids. Germline values: CDR1 GTSNPN, CDR2 SVGIG (reference sequence). Written as DNA, the CDR3 is TGTGCCTGGACTGGGGGTTTCACAGATACGCAGTATTTT. This sequence encodes CAWTGGFTDTQYF.

This clonotype has only one observation. The chain uses TRBV4-1 and TRBJ1-3; 8 nucleotides agree with TRBD1. With 0 bases clipped from V and 2 bases from J, the junction kept 0 bases outside the gene matches. Germline V CDR1 and CDR2: MGHRA, YSYEKL. The length of the CDR3 is 15 residues. The CDR3 bases are TGCGCCAGCAGCCAAGAACAGGGGGCTGGAAACACCATATATTTT. Translation: CASSQEQGAGNTIYF.

The chain links TRBV5-4 to TRBJ2-1; TRBD1 matches at 8 bases. The CDR3 has 15 amino acids. With V trimmed by 5 bases and J by 9 bases, 13 bases remained unmatched. Germline-derived CDR1 and CDR2 are SGHNT and YYREEE (reference sequence). Here the CDR3 DNA reads TGTGCCAGCAGACAAGACAGGGGAACGCGGCTTGAGCAGTTCTTC. Translating gives CASRQDRGTRLEQFF.

This clonotype qualifies as medium-sized. V usage is TRBV15 and J usage is TRBJ1-2, with D unclear. The V end lost 0 bases, the J end lost 7 bases, and 9 bases lay between the germline ends. The CDR3 runs to 13 residues. The V gene's germline CDR1 is LNHNV and CDR2 YYDKDF (reference sequence). The CDR3 is CATSRDYVSGYTF. The CDR3 nucleotides are TGTGCCACCAGCAGAGATTATGTATCTGGCTACACCTTC.

Sample share makes this clonotype medium-sized (0.01 to 0.1%). V and J are TRBV2 and TRBJ2-3, with 9 bases identical to TRBD2. Trimming at V came to 4 bases and at J to 9 bases, leaving 5 bases not matched to a gene. CDR1 is SNHLY and CDR2 is FYNNEI in the germline V gene. This CDR3 spans 13 amino acids. The CDR3 is CASSGAGGRTQYF. The CDR3 DNA sequence: TGTGCCAGCAGTGGTGCGGGGGGGCGCACGCAGTATTTT.

Here the CDR3 reads CATALSATNEKLFF. CDR3 nucleotides: TGTGCCACGGCCCTATCGGCAACTAATGAAAAACTGTTTTTT. The V call is TRBV10-3, the J call TRBJ1-4; D uncertain. There are 14 residues in the CDR3. CDR1 is ENHRY and CDR2 is SYGVKD in the germline V gene. V was pared by 10 bases and J by 0 bases, with 12 bases between.

As to this clonotype: Sequence at one end of the junction differs from germline and may be a read error. The V call is TRBV6-1, the J call TRBJ2-1; D gene ambiguous. The germline CDR1 and CDR2 sequences are MNHNS and SASEGT. CDR3 size: 16 residues. CDR3: CGSSELLKSSYNEQFF. CDR3 nucleotide sequence: TGTGGCAGCAGTGAACTGTTGAAGAGCTCCTACAATGAGCAGTTCTTC.

Relative to its sample, this clonotype is medium-sized. The chain employs TRBV19 and TRBJ1-3; D is undetermined. Trimming removed 0 bases from V and 4 bases from J, with 4 bases in between. The CDR3 is 13 amino acids. The germline CDR1 and CDR2 sequences are LNHDA and SQIVND (reference sequence). The CDR3 sequence: CASSIDHGNTIYF. The CDR3 coding sequence is TGTGCCAGTAGTATAGATCACGGAAACACCATATATTTT.

A note on this clonotype: This CDR3 is missing its conserved last phenylalanine or tryptophan, likely due to a read error. This chain uses TRBV18 with TRBJ1-2, with D unresolved. CDR3 length equals 13 residues. The germline V gene encodes CDR1 KGHSH and CDR2 LQKENI. CDR3 amino acids: CVSSPGSDYGYTL. As DNA, the CDR3 is TGTGTCAGCTCACCTGGCTCGGACTATGGCTACACCCTC.

V gene TRBV12-3 or TRBV12-4 combines with J gene TRBJ2-3; maybe TRBD2 (7 bases). The germline V and J ends were trimmed by 6 bases and 1 base, with 17 bases remaining between them. This CDR3 contains 16 residues. Here the CDR3 DNA reads TGTGCCAGCAGACGTGGGGGCGGGGGTGGCACAGATACGCAGTATTTT. Residues: CASRRGGGGGTDTQYF.

V usage is TRBV19 and J usage is TRBJ1-5; 10 positions match TRBD1. The CDR3 has 15 residues. The germline gives CDR1 LNHDA, CDR2 SQIVND (reference sequence). The junction had 1 base not matched to a gene; V was cut back by 3 bases and J by 2 bases. This chain's CDR3 is CASSMTGGGNQPQHF. CDR3 coding DNA: TGTGCCAGTAGTATGACAGGGGGCGGCAATCAGCCCCAGCATTTT.

This clonotype is labeled as medium-sized (0.01 to 0.1%). The CDR3 DNA sequence: TGCAGTGCTATAGGTCCTAGCGGGGGGGCGGGCACAGATACGCAGTATTTT. Translated, it gives CSAIGPSGGAGTDTQYF. The rearrangement joins TRBV20-1 to TRBJ2-3; the match to TRBD2 covers 12 bases. From germline, CDR1 is DFQATT and CDR2 SNEGSKA (reference sequence). This CDR3 region has 17 residues. V shed 4 bases and J 1 base; nucleotides not matched to a gene: 9.

The chain joins TRBV12-3 or TRBV12-4 to TRBJ2-1, with D perhaps being TRBD1 or TRBD2 (5 bases each). The CDR3 totals 14 residues. Trimming took off 6 bases at V and 2 bases at J, with 11 bases between the two ends. CDR3 DNA: TGTGCCAGCAGGGGGGATGGGCCCTACAATGAGCAGTTCTTC. This codes for CASRGDGPYNEQFF.

By share of the sample, this clonotype is medium-sized. This chain joins TRBV12-3 or TRBV12-4 and TRBJ2-3; a possible D gene is TRBD2 (6 bases). The CDR3 totals 16 residues. The ends were cut back, 3 bases at V and 5 bases at J, with 18 bases in the middle. The CDR3 here is CASSFYGRGGRDTQYF. CDR3 nucleotide sequence: TGTGCCAGCAGTTTCTACGGTAGGGGAGGTCGAGATACGCAGTATTTT.

This clonotype was counted between two and nine times. The gene calls are TRBV10-3 and TRBJ1-1; D unresolved. Per the germline V gene, CDR1 is ENHRY and CDR2 is SYGVKD. The germline V and J ends were trimmed by 0 bases and 7 bases, with 9 bases remaining between them. CDR3 length: 13 residues. The CDR3 region is CAISESRQVEAFF. The CDR3 DNA reads as TGTGCCATCAGTGAGTCCCGACAAGTTGAAGCTTTCTTT.

This clonotype was counted once. The V and J genes are TRBV11-2 and TRBJ2-3; 7 bases line up with TRBD2. J was trimmed by 3 bases and V by 1 base; bases with no gene match: 1. The CDR3 is 14 residues long. Germline-derived CDR1 and CDR2 are SGHAT and FQNNGV. CDR3 sequence (DNA): TGTGCCAGCAGCTTAGTGGGGGGGACAGATACGCAGTATTTT. Protein: CASSLVGGTDTQYF.

The chain carries TRBV18 and TRBJ2-7; TRBD2 is a possible D gene (5 bases). Germline lookup yields CDR1 KGHSH and CDR2 LQKENI. The CDR3 covers 13 residues. Deletions cut 3 bases from V and 7 bases from J, with 13 bases between. The CDR3 spells CASSPPARGEQYF. The CDR3 DNA follows: TGTGCCAGCTCACCGCCAGCCCGGGGAGAGCAGTACTTC.

V is TRBV29-1 and J is TRBJ1-1, with TRBD1 as a possible D gene (5 bases). The V end lost 8 bases, the J end lost 1 base, and 14 bases lay between the germline ends. There are 13 residues in the CDR3. Germline V gene data show CDR1 as SQVTM and CDR2 as ANQGSEA. This CDR3 reads CSTIVGANTEAFF. The CDR3, as DNA: TGCAGCACGATTGTAGGGGCGAACACTGAAGCTTTCTTT.

For the CDR3, the DNA is TGTGCCAGCAGATCCACTAGCGGAGCCTACAATGAGCAGTTCTTC. Its protein is CASRSTSGAYNEQFF. The chain is built from TRBV7-8 and TRBJ2-1; 8 bases align to TRBD2. The ends lost 6 bases at V and 2 bases at J; junction bases unmatched: 6. CDR3 length: 15 amino acids. CDR1 is SGHVS and CDR2 is FQNEAQ in the germline V gene.

In regard to this clonotype: An end of the junction does not agree with germline; a read error may underlie this. The gene calls are TRBV7-7 and TRBJ2-1, with D tentatively TRBD2 (5 bases). The CDR3 is made up of 13 amino acids. CDR1 is SSHAT and CDR2 is FNYEAQ in the germline V gene (reference sequence). CDR3 nucleotides: TGTGCTAGCAGCCAAGAGCCGGGATCCCAGCAGTTCTTC. It encodes CASSQEPGSQQFF.

In its sample, this clonotype ranks as medium-sized. This chain joins TRBV30 and TRBJ1-5; no definite D call. Germline lookup yields CDR1 GTSNPN and CDR2 SVGIG (reference sequence). Trimming took 2 bases from V and 1 from J, leaving 6 bases between them. There are 13 residues in the CDR3. The CDR3 spells CAWSPRSNQPQHF. The CDR3 DNA is TGTGCCTGGAGTCCCAGAAGCAATCAGCCCCAGCATTTT.

This chain uses TRBV4-1 with TRBJ1-6; the match to TRBD1 covers 7 bases. Germline CDR1 reads MGHRA; CDR2 reads YSYEKL. V lost 4 bases, J lost 8 bases, and 2 bases stayed unmatched. The CDR3 length is 13 residues. The CDR3 sequence: CASSPQGDSPLHF. The CDR3 DNA is TGCGCCAGCAGCCCGCAGGGGGATTCACCCCTCCACTTT.